This T cell receptor (beta chain) was sequenced for a study of cytomegalovirus exposure and HLA in healthy donors. Study background: From HLA-typed donors, an early data release held 70 million to 100 million unique TCRs.

CDR3 length equals 13 residues. The trim removed 6 bases at V and 6 bases at J, leaving 4 bases unmatched. The germline CDR1 and CDR2 sequences are LGHNT and FRNRAP. PCR amplification relied on 60 Vbeta primers (plus 13 Jbeta primers). Measured with immunoSEQ multiplex PCR; TCRdb has only the in-frame clones, and not every one. The repertoire includes 95,000 to 150,000 clones, roughly 80% of them detected once, and about 1.8% sits in the top ten. As regards this clone: Its specificity is unknown.

Overall study results and limits: The classifier, whose performance was assessed in both the original and validation cohorts, reportedly diagnosed cytomegalovirus status with high specificity and sensitivity. As was reported, the HLA-A and HLA-B alleles of most subjects were accurately predicted from TCR beta sequences.

The TCR sequence derives from a man aged 18 to 35 in good health and CMV-seronegative. This chain connects TRBV12-5 to TRBJ2-2; 7 bases map to TRBD1. Sequences were obtained from PBMCs. For the CDR3, the DNA is TGTGCTAGTGGACAGGGGAATTCCGGGGAGCTGTTTTTT. Protein product: CASGQGNSGELFF. Full variable domain (rest looked up from reference TRBV12-5 and TRBJ2-2): DARVTQTPRHKVTEMGQEVTMRCQPILGHNTVFWYRQTMMQGLELLAYFRNRAPLDDSGMPKDRFSAEMPDATLATLKIQPSEPRDSAVYFCASGQGNSGELFFGEGSRLTVL.